This T cell receptor (beta chain) comes out of a study of control samples from healthy donors and cancer patients. The CDR3 totals 13 residues. V lost 4 bases, J lost 0 bases, and 6 bases lay in between. CDR1 is LNHDA, CDR2 SQIVND, per germline (reference sequence). Repertoires were generated with immunoSEQ multiplex PCR, while TCRdb's copy carries only in-frame clones and drops some. The sample includes about 140,000 clones, less than 90% of them seen just once. The sequencing sample was made of blood. The source is a woman in her twenties or thirties in good health. The gene calls are TRBV19 and TRBJ2-5; a weak D match, TRBD1 (5 bases). The CDR3 protein is CASSKGYQETQYF. The CDR3 bases are TGTGCCAGTAGTAAGGGGTACCAAGAGACCCAGTACTTC.